This T cell receptor beta chain was retrieved from a study of blood T cells in healthy people across ages. Regarding this clonotype: The CDR3 does not close with the conserved phenylalanine or tryptophan, likely indicating a read error.

The draw of peripheral blood yielded ten milliliters from each donor. Extractions gave at least 5.5 micrograms of total RNA per sample. The second PCR ran roughly 7 to 12 cycles with a sample-barcoded 5' primer and J-beta primers. TCRdb passed the 5' RACE reads through MiXCR, listing each CDR3 protein once. Of roughly 1.9 million distinct CDR3 sequences listed, around 40% are singletons. The receptor comes from a human donor in good health. The sample was blood.

The CDR3, as DNA: TGTGCCAGCGGAAGACAGATGAACACTGAAGCTTTCTGT. As protein: CASGRQMNTEAFC. This chain joins TRBV7-2 and TRBJ1-1; D might be TRBD1 (5 bases). The CDR3 is made up of 13 amino acids. Germline V gene sequence: CDR1 SGHTA, CDR2 FQGNSA. V lost 8 bases and J 0 bases, leaving 10 bases between the germline ends.